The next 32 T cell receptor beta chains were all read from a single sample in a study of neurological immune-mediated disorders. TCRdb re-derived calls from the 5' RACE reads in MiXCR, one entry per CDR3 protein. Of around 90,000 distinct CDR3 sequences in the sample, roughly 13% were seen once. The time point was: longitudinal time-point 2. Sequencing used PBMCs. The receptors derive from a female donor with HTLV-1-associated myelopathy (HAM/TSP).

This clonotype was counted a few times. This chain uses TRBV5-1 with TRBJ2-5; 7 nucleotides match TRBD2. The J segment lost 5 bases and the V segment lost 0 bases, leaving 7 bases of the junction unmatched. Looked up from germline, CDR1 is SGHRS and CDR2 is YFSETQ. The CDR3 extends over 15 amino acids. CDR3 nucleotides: TGCGCCAGCAGCTTGGGACTAGCATTGGGCGAGACCCAGTACTTC. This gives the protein CASSLGLALGETQYF.

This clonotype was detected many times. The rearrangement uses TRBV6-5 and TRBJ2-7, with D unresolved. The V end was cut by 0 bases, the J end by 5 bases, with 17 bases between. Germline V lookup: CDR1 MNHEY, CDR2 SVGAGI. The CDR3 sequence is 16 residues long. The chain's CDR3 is CASSYSMASLVHEQYF. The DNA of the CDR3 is TGTGCCAGCAGTTACTCGATGGCCTCGCTTGTCCACGAGCAGTACTTC.

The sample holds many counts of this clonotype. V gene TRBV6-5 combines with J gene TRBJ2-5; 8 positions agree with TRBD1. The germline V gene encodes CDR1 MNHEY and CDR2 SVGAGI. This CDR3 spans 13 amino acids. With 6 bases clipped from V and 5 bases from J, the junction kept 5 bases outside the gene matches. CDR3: CASSATGGETQYF. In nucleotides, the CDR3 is TGTGCCAGCAGCGCAACAGGGGGGGAGACCCAGTACTTC.

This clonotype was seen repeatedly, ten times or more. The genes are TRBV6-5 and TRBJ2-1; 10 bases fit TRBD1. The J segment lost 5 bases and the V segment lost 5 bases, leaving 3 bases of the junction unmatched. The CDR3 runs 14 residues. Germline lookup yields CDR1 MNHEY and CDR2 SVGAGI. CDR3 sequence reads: CASSDRGLDNEQFF. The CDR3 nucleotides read TGTGCCAGCAGTGACAGGGGGCTCGACAATGAGCAGTTCTTC.

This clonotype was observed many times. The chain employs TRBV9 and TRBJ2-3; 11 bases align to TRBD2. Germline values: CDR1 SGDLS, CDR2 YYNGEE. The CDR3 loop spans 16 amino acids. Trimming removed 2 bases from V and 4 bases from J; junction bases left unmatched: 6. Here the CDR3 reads CASSVLAGGLADTQYF. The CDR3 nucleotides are TGTGCCAGCAGCGTTCTAGCGGGGGGCCTCGCAGATACGCAGTATTTT.

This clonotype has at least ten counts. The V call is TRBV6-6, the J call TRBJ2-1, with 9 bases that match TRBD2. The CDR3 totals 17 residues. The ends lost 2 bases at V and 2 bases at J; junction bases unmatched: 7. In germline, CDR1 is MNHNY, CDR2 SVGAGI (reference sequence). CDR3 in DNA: TGTGCCAGCAGTTACGGGGCGGGGGGGCCTGCCTACAATGAGCAGTTCTTC. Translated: CASSYGAGGPAYNEQFF.

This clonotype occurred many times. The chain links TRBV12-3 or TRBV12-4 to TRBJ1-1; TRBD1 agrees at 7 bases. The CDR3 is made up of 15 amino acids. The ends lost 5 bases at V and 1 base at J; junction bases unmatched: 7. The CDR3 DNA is TGTGCCAGCAGTATTCCCCGGGACAGGAACACTGAAGCTTTCTTT. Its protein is CASSIPRDRNTEAFF.

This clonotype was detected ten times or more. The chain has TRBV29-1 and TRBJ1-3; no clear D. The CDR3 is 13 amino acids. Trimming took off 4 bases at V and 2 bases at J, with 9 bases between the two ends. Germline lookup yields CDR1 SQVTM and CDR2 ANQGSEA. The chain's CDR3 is CSVVPGTGNTIYF. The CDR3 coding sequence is TGCAGCGTTGTGCCGGGTACTGGAAACACCATATATTTT. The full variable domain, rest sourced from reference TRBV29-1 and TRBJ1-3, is SAVISQKPSRDICQRGTSLTIQCQVDSQVTMMFWYRQQPGQSLTLIATANQGSEATYESGFVIDKFPISRPNLTFSTLTVSNMSPEDSSIYLCSVVPGTGNTIYFGEGSWLTVV.

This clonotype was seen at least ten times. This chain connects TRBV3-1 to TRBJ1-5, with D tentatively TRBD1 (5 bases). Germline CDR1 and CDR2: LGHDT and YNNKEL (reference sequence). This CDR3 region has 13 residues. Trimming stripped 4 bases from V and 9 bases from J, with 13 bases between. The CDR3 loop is CASSPPGGVPQHF. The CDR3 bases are TGTGCCAGCAGCCCACCCGGGGGGGTGCCCCAGCATTTT.

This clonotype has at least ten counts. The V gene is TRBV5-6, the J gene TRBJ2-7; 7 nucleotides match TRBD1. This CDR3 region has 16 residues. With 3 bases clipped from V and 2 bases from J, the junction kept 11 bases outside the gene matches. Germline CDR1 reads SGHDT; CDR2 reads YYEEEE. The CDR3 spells CASSYTYRDSAYEQYF. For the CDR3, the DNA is TGTGCCAGCAGCTACACCTACCGGGACAGCGCCTACGAGCAGTACTTC.

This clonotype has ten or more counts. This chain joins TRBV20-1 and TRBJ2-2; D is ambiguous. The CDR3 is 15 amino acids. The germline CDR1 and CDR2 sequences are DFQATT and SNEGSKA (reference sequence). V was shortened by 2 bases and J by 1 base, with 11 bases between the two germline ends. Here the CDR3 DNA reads TGCAGTGCTAGATCCAATCTAGGGAACACCGGGGAGCTGTTTTTT. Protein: CSARSNLGNTGELFF.

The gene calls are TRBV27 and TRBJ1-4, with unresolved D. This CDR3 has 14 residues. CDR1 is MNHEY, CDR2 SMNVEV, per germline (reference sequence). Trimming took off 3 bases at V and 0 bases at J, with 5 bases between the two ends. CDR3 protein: CASSFGSTNEKLFF. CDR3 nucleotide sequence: TGTGCCAGCAGTTTCGGATCAACTAATGAAAAACTGTTTTTT.

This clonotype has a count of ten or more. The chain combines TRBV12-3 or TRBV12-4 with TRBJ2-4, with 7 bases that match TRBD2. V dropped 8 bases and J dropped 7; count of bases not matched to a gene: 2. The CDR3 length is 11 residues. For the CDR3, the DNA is TGTGCCAGCCTGGGGGGGAACATTCAGTACTTC. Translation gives CASLGGNIQYF.

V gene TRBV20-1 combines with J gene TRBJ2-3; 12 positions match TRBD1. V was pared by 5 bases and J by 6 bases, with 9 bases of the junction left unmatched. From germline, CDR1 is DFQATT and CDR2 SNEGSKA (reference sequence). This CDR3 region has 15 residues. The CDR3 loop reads CSAPLGQGASDTQYF. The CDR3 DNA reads TGCAGTGCTCCGCTGGGACAGGGGGCGTCGGATACGCAGTATTTT.

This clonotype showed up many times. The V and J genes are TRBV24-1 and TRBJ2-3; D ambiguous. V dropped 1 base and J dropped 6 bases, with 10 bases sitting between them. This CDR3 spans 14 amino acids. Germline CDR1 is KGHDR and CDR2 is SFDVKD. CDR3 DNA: TGTGCCACCAGTGATTTCGGACCTAGGGATACGCAGTATTTT. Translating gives CATSDFGPRDTQYF.

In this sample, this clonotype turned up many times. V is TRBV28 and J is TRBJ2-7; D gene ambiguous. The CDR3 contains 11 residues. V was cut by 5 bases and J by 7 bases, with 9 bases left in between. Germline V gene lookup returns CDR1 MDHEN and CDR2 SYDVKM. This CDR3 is CASSALREQYF. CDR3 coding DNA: TGTGCCAGCAGTGCCTTAAGGGAGCAGTACTTC.

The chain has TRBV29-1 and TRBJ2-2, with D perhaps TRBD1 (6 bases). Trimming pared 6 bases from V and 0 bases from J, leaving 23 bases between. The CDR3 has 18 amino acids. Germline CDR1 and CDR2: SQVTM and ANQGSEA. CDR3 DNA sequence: TGCAGCGTCACAGGAGAGGTCAGGGGCGACACGAACACCGGGGAGCTGTTTTTT. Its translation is CSVTGEVRGDTNTGELFF.

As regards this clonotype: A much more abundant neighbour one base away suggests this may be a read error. CDR3 nucleotides: TGCGCCAGCAGCTTCTCCGGGACAGGGGTATACAATGATCAGTTCTTC. Its protein is CASSFSGTGVYNDQFF. This sequence joins TRBV5-1 and TRBJ2-1, with 10 bases matching TRBD1. The CDR3 is 16 amino acids. From germline, CDR1 is SGHRS and CDR2 YFSETQ.

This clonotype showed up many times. CDR3 DNA: TGTGCCAGCAGCTTAGCTTATACAGATACGCAGTATTTT. Its translation: CASSLAYTDTQYF. The rearrangement joins TRBV7-2 to TRBJ2-3; D is ambiguous. V lost 0 bases to trimming and J lost 3 bases, with 4 bases between them. In germline, CDR1 is SGHTA, CDR2 FQGNSA. The CDR3 has 13 residues.

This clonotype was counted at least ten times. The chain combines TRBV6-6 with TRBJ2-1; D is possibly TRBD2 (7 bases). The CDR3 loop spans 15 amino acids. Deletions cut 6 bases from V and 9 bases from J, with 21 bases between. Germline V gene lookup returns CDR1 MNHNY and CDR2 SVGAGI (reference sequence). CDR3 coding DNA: TGTGCCAGCAGCCCCCAAGGGGGGGGGCCTAGTGAGCAGTTCTTC. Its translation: CASSPQGGGPSEQFF.

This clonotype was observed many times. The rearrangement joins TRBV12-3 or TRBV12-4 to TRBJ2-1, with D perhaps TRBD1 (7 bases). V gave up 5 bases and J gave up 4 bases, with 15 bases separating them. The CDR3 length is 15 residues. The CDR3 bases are TGTGCCAGCAGTCGCCAGGCAGGGGGGTACAATGAGCAGTTCTTC. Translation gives CASSRQAGGYNEQFF.

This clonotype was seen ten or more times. This CDR3 reads CASTPGLAGGPSTDTQYF. CDR3 DNA sequence: TGTGCCAGCACCCCGGGGCTAGCGGGGGGGCCGAGCACAGATACGCAGTATTTT. This chain joins TRBV28 and TRBJ2-3; 12 bases are a match to TRBD2. In germline, CDR1 is MDHEN, CDR2 SYDVKM. V lost 7 bases and J lost 0; bases outside the gene matches: 11. This CDR3 spans 18 amino acids.

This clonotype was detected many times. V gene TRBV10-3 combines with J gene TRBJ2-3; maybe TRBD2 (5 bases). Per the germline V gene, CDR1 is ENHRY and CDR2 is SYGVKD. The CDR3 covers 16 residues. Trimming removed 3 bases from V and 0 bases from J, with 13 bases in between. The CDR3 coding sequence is TGTGCCATCAGTGAACCGGACTTTTCTAGCACAGATACGCAGTATTTT. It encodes CAISEPDFSSTDTQYF.

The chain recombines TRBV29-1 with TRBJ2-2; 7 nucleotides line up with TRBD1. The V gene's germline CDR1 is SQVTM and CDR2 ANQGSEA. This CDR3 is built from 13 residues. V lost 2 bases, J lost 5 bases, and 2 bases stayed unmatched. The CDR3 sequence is CSVEPGQTGELFF. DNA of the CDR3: TGCAGCGTTGAACCGGGACAGACCGGGGAGCTGTTTTTT.

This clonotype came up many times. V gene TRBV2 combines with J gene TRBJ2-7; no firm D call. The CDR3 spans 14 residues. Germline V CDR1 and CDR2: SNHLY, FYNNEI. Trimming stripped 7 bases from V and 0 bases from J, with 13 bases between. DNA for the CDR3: TGTGCCAGCAAGACCGAGGACGGCTCCTACGAGCAGTACTTC. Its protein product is CASKTEDGSYEQYF.

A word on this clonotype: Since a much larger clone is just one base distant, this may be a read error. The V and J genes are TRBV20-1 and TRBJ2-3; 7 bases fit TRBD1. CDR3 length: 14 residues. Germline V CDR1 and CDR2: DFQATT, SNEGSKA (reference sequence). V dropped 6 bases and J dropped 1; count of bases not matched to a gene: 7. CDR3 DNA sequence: TGCAGTGCCTATAGACAGGGATGCACAGATACGCAGTATTTT. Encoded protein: CSAYRQGCTDTQYF.

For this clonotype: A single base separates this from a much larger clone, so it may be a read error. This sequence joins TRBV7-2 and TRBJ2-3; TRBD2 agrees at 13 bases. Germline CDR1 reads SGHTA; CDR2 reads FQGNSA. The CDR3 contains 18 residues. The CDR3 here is CANSSPTSGGYSTDTQYF. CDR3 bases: TGTGCCAACAGCTCGCCGACTAGCGGGGGGTACAGCACAGATACGCAGTATTTT.

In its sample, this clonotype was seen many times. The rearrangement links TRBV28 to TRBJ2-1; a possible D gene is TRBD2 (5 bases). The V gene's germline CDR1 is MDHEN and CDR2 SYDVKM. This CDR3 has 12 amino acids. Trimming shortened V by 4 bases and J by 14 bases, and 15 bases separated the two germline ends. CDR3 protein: CASSSVLSGEFF. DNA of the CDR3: TGTGCCAGCAGTTCGGTGCTCTCCGGGGAGTTCTTC.

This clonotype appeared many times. The CDR3: CSGLPQGKYEQYF. The CDR3 DNA follows: TGCAGTGGCTTACCTCAGGGGAAATACGAGCAGTACTTC. The chain carries TRBV20-1 and TRBJ2-7; D might be TRBD1 (6 bases). V was shortened by 7 bases and J by 4 bases, with 17 bases between the two germline ends. This CDR3 contains 13 residues. Germline CDR1 and CDR2: DFQATT and SNEGSKA (reference sequence).

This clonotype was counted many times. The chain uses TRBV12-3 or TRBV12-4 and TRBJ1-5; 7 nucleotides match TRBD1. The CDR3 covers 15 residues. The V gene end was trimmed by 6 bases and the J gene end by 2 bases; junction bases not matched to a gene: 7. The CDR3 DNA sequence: TGTGCCAGCAGCACAAGACAGGGAGGCAATCAGCCCCAGCATTTT. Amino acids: CASSTRQGGNQPQHF.

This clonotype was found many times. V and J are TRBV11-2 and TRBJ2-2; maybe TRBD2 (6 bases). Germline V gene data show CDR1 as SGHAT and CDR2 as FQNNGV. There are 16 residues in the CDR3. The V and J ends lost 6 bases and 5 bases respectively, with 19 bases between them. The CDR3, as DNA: TGTGCCAGCAGGGACGCTCGGGGGAGTATGACCGGGGAGCTGTTTTTT. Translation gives CASRDARGSMTGELFF.

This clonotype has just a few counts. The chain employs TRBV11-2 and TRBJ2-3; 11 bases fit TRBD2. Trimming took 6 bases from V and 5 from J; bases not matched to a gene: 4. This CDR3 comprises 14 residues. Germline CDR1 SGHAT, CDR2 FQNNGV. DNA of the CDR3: TGTGCCAGCAGTGATAGCGGGGGGGAAGATACGCAGTATTTT. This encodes CASSDSGGEDTQYF.